The clone carrying this T cell receptor (beta chain) has a handful of counts. As yet, its antigen is unknown. Authors' processing steps: The authors used CDR3 differences across clinicopathological groups to build a distant-metastasis classifier for papillary thyroid cancer. TCRdb reassembled clones from the PCR reads with MiXCR. The authors' filters were not applied to this entry. The sample has roughly 93,000 clones, more than 9.5% seen once. The CDR3 extends over 17 amino acids. The V gene's germline CDR1 is SEHNR and CDR2 FQNEAQ (reference sequence). Between the trimmed V and J ends, which lost 6 bases and 2 bases, there was a span of 22 bases. These data originate in a study of metastatic and nonmetastatic thyroid tumors. About the research overall: Thyroid patients, malignant and benign, had repertoires compared across blood and tumor or nodule tissue. Findings and caveats of the study: Reported TCR beta diversity, measured in blood and tumor, was significantly higher for malignant thyroid tumors than for benign nodules.

Patients had received no treatment of any kind before thyroid surgery. The rearrangement links TRBV7-9 to TRBJ2-5, with a weak D call TRBD2 (7 bases). Specimen: blood. The sequence derives from a female donor with papillary thyroid cancer or a benign thyroid nodule (not recorded which). Some clones in this sample may be carry-over from other donors' samples. CDR3: CASSQGRGSVFQETQYF. CDR3 in DNA: TGTGCCAGCAGTCAGGGGAGGGGATCCGTTTTTCAAGAGACCCAGTACTTC.